The present T cell receptor beta chain was sequenced within a study of prognosis after radiotherapy for stage I lung cancer. The junction had 27 bases not matched to a gene; V was cut back by 0 bases and J by 4 bases. The CDR3 loop spans 21 amino acids. In germline, CDR1 is DFQATT, CDR2 SNEGSKA (reference sequence). This clonotype was observed many times. This may be a read error: a much more frequent sequence differs by one nucleotide. The conserved phenylalanine or tryptophan normally closing the CDR3 is absent here, so this likely arose from a read error. Genomic DNA served as the source from which two-round multiplex PCR generated TCR beta CDR3 amplicons. First-round PCR amplification was performed with primers specific to each TRBV and TRBJ gene. TCRdb independently ran MiXCR on the multiplex PCR reads; one entry per CDR3 protein. Of some 17,000 distinct CDR3 sequences in the sample, about 30% were seen once.

The chain carries TRBV20-1 and TRBJ2-7; the match to TRBD2 covers 7 bases. The origin of this receptor is a donor of 50 years or more with non-small cell lung cancer. The specimen comprised PBMCs, sampled before or after stereotactic body radiation therapy (not recorded which). In nucleotides, the CDR3 is TGCAGTGCTAGAGATGTAAGCACGGCGGGAGATCTCTTGGAGATCTCTTACGAGCAGTACCTC. Translating it yields CSARDVSTAGDLLEISYEQYL.